The next 20 T cell receptor beta chains were all read from a single sample in a study of radiotherapy plus CTLA-4 blockade in lung cancer. TCRdb's table, derived via immunoSEQ multiplex PCR, lists solely in-frame clones and lacks some. The sample contains around 63,000 clones, around 69% of which appear only once. The sequenced sample was peripheral blood, obtained from a patient treated with radiotherapy plus ipilimumab. Receptors were obtained from a human donor with non-small cell lung cancer whose response to radiotherapy plus ipilimumab could not be evaluated. Some clones in this sample may be carry-over from other donors' samples.

The chain is built from TRBV7-6 and TRBJ2-2; TRBD1 matches 8 bases. This CDR3 is built from 15 residues. Germline values: CDR1 SGHVS, CDR2 FNYEAQ. Trimming took 5 bases from V and 8 from J; bases not matched to a gene: 10. For the CDR3, the DNA is TGTGCCAGCAGCCCACAGACAGGGGCTGGGGGGGAGCTGTTTTTT. This encodes CASSPQTGAGGELFF.

The chain recombines TRBV2 with TRBJ1-5, with 10 bases lining up with TRBD1. The germline gives CDR1 SNHLY, CDR2 FYNNEI. With 6 bases clipped from V and 5 bases from J, the junction kept 19 bases outside the gene matches. This CDR3 region has 19 residues. CDR3 in DNA: TGTGCCAGCAGCTCCCCGGAGGGACAGGGGAGCTTAGTCGATCAGCCCCAGCATTTT. Protein: CASSSPEGQGSLVDQPQHF.

The CDR3 nucleotides read TGTGCCTGGAGTGGTGGACAGGGTGGCAATCAGCCCCAGCATTTT. It codes for CAWSGGQGGNQPQHF. This chain joins TRBV30 and TRBJ1-5; 8 bases are shared with TRBD1. V dropped 1 base and J dropped 2; count of bases not matched to a gene: 4. This CDR3 spans 15 amino acids. The germline V gene encodes CDR1 GTSNPN and CDR2 SVGIG (reference sequence).

This chain connects TRBV5-1 to TRBJ1-2; TRBD1 is a possible D gene (6 bases). CDR1 is SGHRS and CDR2 is YFSETQ in the germline V gene. V was pared by 4 bases and J by 2 bases, with 18 bases between. The CDR3 totals 16 residues. CDR3 DNA sequence: TGCGCCAGCAGCCCCTATGGAGGTAGGGGGAACTATGGCTACACCTTC. It is translated as CASSPYGGRGNYGYTF.

The genes are TRBV5-6 and TRBJ2-3; no clear D gene. Germline V gives CDR1 SGHDT, CDR2 YYEEEE. The CDR3 is made up of 15 amino acids. The V gene lost 1 base and the J gene lost 4 bases, with 13 bases spanning the gap. The DNA for the CDR3 is TGTGCCAGCAGCTTGATAGAGGTGCAGTCAGATACGCAGTATTTT. It specifies CASSLIEVQSDTQYF.

The chain carries TRBV6-1 and TRBJ1-1; the D gene is possibly TRBD1 (5 bases). The V end lost 8 bases, the J end lost 13 bases, and 23 bases lay between the germline ends. CDR1 and CDR2 (germline): MNHNS, SASEGT. The CDR3 runs 13 residues. CDR3 protein: CASLDMTAWGDFF. The CDR3 DNA reads TGTGCCAGCCTGGATATGACAGCTTGGGGTGATTTCTTT.

V usage is TRBV29-1 and J usage is TRBJ1-5; TRBD1 matches at 9 bases. Germline V lookup: CDR1 SQVTM, CDR2 ANQGSEA. V shed 4 bases, J shed 3 bases, and the junction held 1 base outside the gene matches. The CDR3 length is 13 residues. CDR3 bases: TGCAGCGTTGCACAGGGGGCCAATCAGCCCCAGCATTTT. Translating it yields CSVAQGANQPQHF. The full variable domain, completed using reference TRBV29-1 and TRBJ1-5, is SAVISQKPSRDICQRGTSLTIQCQVDSQVTMMFWYRQQPGQSLTLIATANQGSEATYESGFVIDKFPISRPNLTFSTLTVSNMSPEDSSIYLCSVAQGANQPQHFGDGTRLSIL.

The V gene is TRBV6-1, the J gene TRBJ2-7; D perhaps matches TRBD1 (6 bases). Per germline, CDR1 MNHNS and CDR2 SASEGT. The length of the CDR3 is 16 residues. V lost 3 bases and J lost 6, with 21 bases in between. The CDR3 spells CASSEALWDIMGEQYF. CDR3 nucleotides: TGTGCCAGCAGTGAGGCGTTATGGGACATAATGGGCGAGCAGTACTTC.

As to this clone: Other DNA sequences within the sample encode an identical CDR3. The chain recombines TRBV2 with TRBJ1-6; 8 nucleotides agree with TRBD1. V gave up 5 bases and J gave up 6 bases; unmatched junction bases: 9. The CDR3 covers 16 residues. Germline V lookup: CDR1 SNHLY, CDR2 FYNNEI. The CDR3 DNA is TGTGCCAGCAGTCTACCCCTAGGACAGGGTAATTCACCCCTCCACTTT. As protein: CASSLPLGQGNSPLHF.

This chain connects TRBV5-4 to TRBJ2-5; 11 nucleotides line up with TRBD1. Trimming cost V 4 bases and J 2 bases; bases outside gene matches: 10. In germline, CDR1 is SGHNT, CDR2 YYREEE (reference sequence). The CDR3 contains 17 residues. The CDR3 DNA reads as TGTGCCAGCAGCCCTCCTCCGGGACAGGGGGGGCAAGAGACCCAGTACTTC. It specifies CASSPPPGQGGQETQYF.

Only a few counts were recorded for this clone. The genes are TRBV28 and TRBJ1-4, with D perhaps TRBD1 (6 bases). The CDR3 spans 14 residues. The germline V and J ends were trimmed by 3 bases and 5 bases, with 10 bases remaining between them. Germline loops: CDR1 MDHEN, CDR2 SYDVKM. CDR3 sequence: CASSLGQGNEKLFF. In DNA, the CDR3 is TGTGCCAGCAGTTTGGGGCAGGGGAATGAAAAACTGTTTTTT.

The chain employs TRBV19 and TRBJ2-7; TRBD1 matches at 7 bases. Germline CDR1 and CDR2: LNHDA and SQIVND (reference sequence). The CDR3 runs 15 residues. Trimming cost V 9 bases and J 3 bases; bases outside gene matches: 14. CDR3 bases: TGTGCCAGCAACTCCCCTCGACAGGGTGGCTACGAGCAGTACTTC. It translates to CASNSPRQGGYEQYF.

This sequence joins TRBV29-1 and TRBJ2-1; 9 bases match TRBD1. From germline, CDR1 is SQVTM and CDR2 ANQGSEA. Trimming at V came to 3 bases and at J to 6 bases, leaving 6 bases not matched to a gene. The CDR3 totals 14 residues. Written as DNA, the CDR3 is TGCAGCGTTGATCAGGACAGGGGTGCCAATGAGCAGTTCTTC. Its protein is CSVDQDRGANEQFF.

The chain has TRBV12-5 and TRBJ1-2, with 10 nucleotides matching TRBD1. From germline, CDR1 is LGHNT and CDR2 FRNRAP. V was pared by 6 bases and J by 4 bases, with 11 bases of the junction left unmatched. The CDR3 totals 16 residues. The CDR3 is CASGSMDRGLIYGYTF. The CDR3 DNA reads TGTGCTAGTGGCTCGATGGACAGGGGGTTAATCTATGGCTACACCTTC. Supplemented by reference TRBV12-5 and TRBJ1-2, the full variable domain reads DARVTQTPRHKVTEMGQEVTMRCQPILGHNTVFWYRQTMMQGLELLAYFRNRAPLDDSGMPKDRFSAEMPDATLATLKIQPSEPRDSAVYFCASGSMDRGLIYGYTFGSGTRLTVV.

This chain connects TRBV4-1 to TRBJ1-6, with 12 bases identical to TRBD1. Germline V lookup: CDR1 MGHRA, CDR2 YSYEKL. With V trimmed by 1 base and J by 10 bases, 5 bases remained unmatched. This CDR3 has 16 residues. CDR3 residues: CASSQGWDRGPSPLHF. CDR3 DNA: TGCGCCAGCAGCCAAGGCTGGGACAGGGGGCCCTCACCCCTCCACTTT.

In this sample, this clone turned up a few times. At the DNA level, this CDR3 is encoded by other sequences in the same sample as well. CDR3 loop: CASSFSGAFNEKLFF. In DNA, the CDR3 is TGTGCCAGCAGCTTTAGCGGGGCTTTTAATGAAAAACTGTTTTTT. V gene TRBV5-8 combines with J gene TRBJ1-4; a possible D gene is TRBD1 (5 bases). CDR1 is SGHTS, CDR2 YDEGEE, per germline. There are 15 residues in the CDR3. V lost 2 bases and J 4 bases, leaving 12 bases between the germline ends.

J is TRBJ2-5 and V is TRBV6-1; D is possibly TRBD1 (7 bases). The J call may be in error: the DNA end matches TRBJ2-7 better. This CDR3 has 14 amino acids. Germline CDR1 is MNHNS and CDR2 is SASEGT. In DNA, the CDR3 is TGTGCCACCCACTTGGGGGGACAGAGCTACGAGCAGTACTTC. Its translation is CATHLGGQSYEQYF.

The chain has TRBV29-1 and TRBJ2-1, with D possibly matching TRBD2 (5 bases). This CDR3 has 12 amino acids. V was pared by 6 bases and J by 4 bases, with 10 bases between. Germline-derived CDR1 and CDR2 are SQVTM and ANQGSEA. CDR3 residues: CSVVGLYNEQFF. Written as DNA, the CDR3 is TGCAGCGTCGTCGGACTTTACAATGAGCAGTTCTTC.

The chain uses TRBV19 and TRBJ2-5; D unresolved. Per the germline V gene, CDR1 is LNHDA and CDR2 is SQIVND (reference sequence). The germline V and J ends were trimmed by 6 bases and 5 bases, with 10 bases remaining between them. This CDR3 is built from 12 residues. CDR3 loop: CASSPTSETQYF. The CDR3 coding sequence is TGTGCCAGTAGCCCCACTTCGGAGACCCAGTACTTC.

The chain is built from TRBV6-1 and TRBJ1-4; 12 nucleotides match TRBD1. V lost 8 bases to trimming and J lost 7 bases; unmatched junction nucleotides: 2. The length of the CDR3 is 13 residues. Looked up from germline, CDR1 is MNHNS and CDR2 is SASEGT. The DNA for the CDR3 is TGTGCCAGCGGGGACAGGGGGCGTGAAAAACTGTTTTTT. It yields the protein CASGDRGREKLFF.